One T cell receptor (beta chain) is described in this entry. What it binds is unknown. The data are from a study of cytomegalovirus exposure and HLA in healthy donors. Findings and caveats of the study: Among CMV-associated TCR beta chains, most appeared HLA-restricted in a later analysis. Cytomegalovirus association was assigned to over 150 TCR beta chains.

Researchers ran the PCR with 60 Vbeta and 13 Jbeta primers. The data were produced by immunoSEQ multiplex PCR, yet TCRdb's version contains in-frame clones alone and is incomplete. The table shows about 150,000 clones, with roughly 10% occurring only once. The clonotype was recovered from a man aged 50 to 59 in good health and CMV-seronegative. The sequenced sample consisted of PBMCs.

DNA for the CDR3: TGTGCCAGCAGCTTAGTCGGGGGGTCAAATGAAAAACTGTTTTTT. Translating gives CASSLVGGSNEKLFF. This rearrangement joins TRBV7-9 to TRBJ1-4, with a tentative D call TRBD1 (5 bases). V was clipped by 1 base and J by 5 bases, with 11 bases between them. This CDR3 contains 15 residues. Germline CDR1 reads SEHNR; CDR2 reads FQNEAQ (reference sequence). Drawing the rest from reference TRBV7-9 and TRBJ1-4, the complete variable domain is DTGVSQNPRHKITKRGQNVTFRCDPISEHNRLYWYRQTLGQGPEFLTYFQNEAQLEKSRLLSDRFSAERPKGSFSTLEIQRTEQGDSAMYLCASSLVGGSNEKLFFGSGTQLSVL.